These 23 T cell receptor beta chains share one sample of origin, sequenced in a study of CD8 T cells in ankylosing spondylitis. TCRdb re-called the 5' RACE reads with MiXCR, one entry per CDR3 protein. The sample holds about 500,000 distinct CDR3 sequences; roughly an eighth are singletons and the top ten take nearly 7%. Antigens for these TCRs are unknown. Notes on the study in general: Ankylosing spondylitis blood appeared to carry a characteristic TCR beta motif of fewer than 10 highly homologous variants.

Source material: blood, either unsorted or a sorted T cell fraction (not recorded which). Receptors were obtained from a male donor with ankylosing spondylitis.

The chain has TRBV10-3 and TRBJ2-1, with TRBD1 matching 8 bases. The CDR3 spans 17 residues. V was pared by 4 bases and J by 6 bases, with 14 bases of the junction left unmatched. From germline, CDR1 is ENHRY and CDR2 SYGVKD. The CDR3, as DNA: TGTGCCATCAGTGTGGACAGGGTCGTCGGATTGGGCAATGAGCAGTTCTTC. Amino acid sequence: CAISVDRVVGLGNEQFF.

This clonotype was detected many times. The chain carries TRBV20-1 and TRBJ2-3; 7 bases agree with TRBD2. The CDR3 extends over 15 amino acids. Germline V CDR1 and CDR2: DFQATT, SNEGSKA (reference sequence). V was pared by 6 bases and J by 0 bases, with 9 bases of the junction left unmatched. CDR3 residues: CSAPTSEISTDTQYF. The CDR3 nucleotides are TGCAGTGCCCCAACTAGCGAGATTAGCACAGATACGCAGTATTTT.

This clonotype appeared many times. The J gene is TRBJ1-4, the V gene TRBV12-3 or TRBV12-4; D unclear. The V and J ends lost 3 bases and 5 bases respectively, with 13 bases between them. The CDR3 sequence is 15 residues long. The CDR3 loop is CASSLSTSYNEKLFF. CDR3 DNA sequence: TGTGCCAGCAGTTTGTCAACCAGCTACAATGAAAAACTGTTTTTT.

The sample holds many counts of this clonotype. This chain joins TRBV12-3 or TRBV12-4 and TRBJ2-3; D gene ambiguous. The CDR3 extends over 13 amino acids. With 1 base removed from V and 2 bases from J, the gap between germline ends came to 4 bases. This chain's CDR3 is CASSLGATDTQYF. The CDR3, as DNA: TGTGCCAGCAGTTTAGGCGCCACAGATACGCAGTATTTT.

This clonotype was seen a handful of times. The DNA of the CDR3 is TGTGCCAGCTCTAACCCCGGGACTAGCGAGTCCTACAATGAGCAGTTCTTC. It is translated as CASSNPGTSESYNEQFF. The chain couples TRBV27 to TRBJ2-1, with 10 nucleotides matching TRBD2. The CDR3 is made up of 17 amino acids. CDR1 and CDR2 from the germline V gene are MNHEY and SMNVEV (reference sequence). J gave up 1 base and V 8 bases, and 11 bases lay outside the gene matches.

This clonotype was counted many times. This chain joins TRBV5-1 and TRBJ1-1; D is uncertain. Trimming shortened V by 3 bases and J by 1 base, and 7 bases separated the two germline ends. The CDR3 runs to 13 residues. CDR1 is SGHRS, CDR2 YFSETQ, per germline. CDR3 amino acids: CASSSSENTEAFF. The CDR3 region has the DNA TGCGCCAGCAGCTCGTCAGAGAACACTGAAGCTTTCTTT. Combining the CDR3 with reference TRBV5-1 and TRBJ1-1 gives the whole variable domain KAGVTQTPRYLIKTRGQQVTLSCSPISGHRSVSWYQQTPGQGLQFLFEYFSETQRNKGNFPGRFSGRQFSNSRSEMNVSTLELGDSALYLCASSSSENTEAFFGQGTRLTVV.

The chain combines TRBV11-2 with TRBJ2-2; maybe TRBD2 (5 bases). The germline V gene has CDR1 SGHAT and CDR2 FQNNGV. Trimming cost V 5 bases and J 7 bases, with 17 bases left between them. This CDR3 region has 15 residues. CDR3 nucleotide sequence: TGTGCCAGCAGCGTCCGGGGATACACGGGCGGGGAGCTGTTTTTT. Protein sequence: CASSVRGYTGGELFF.

This clonotype showed up just a few times. This chain uses TRBV11-2 with TRBJ2-1; 14 bases fit TRBD2. There are 19 residues in the CDR3. Germline V gene sequence: CDR1 SGHAT, CDR2 FQNNGV. V dropped 1 base and J dropped 2; count of bases not matched to a gene: 7. As DNA, the CDR3 is TGTGCCAGCAGCTTAGTACCCGGGACTAGCGGGAGTACCTACAATGAGCAGTTCTTC. This gives the protein CASSLVPGTSGSTYNEQFF.

The rearrangement joins TRBV5-4 to TRBJ2-1; 9 positions agree with TRBD1. The CDR3 runs 15 residues. The germline V gene has CDR1 SGHNT and CDR2 YYREEE (reference sequence). With 4 bases clipped from V and 8 bases from J, the junction kept 10 bases outside the gene matches. The CDR3 here is CASSTTGTGFDEQFF. The CDR3 bases are TGTGCCAGCAGCACTACCGGGACAGGGTTCGATGAGCAGTTCTTC.

This rearrangement joins TRBV7-2 to TRBJ2-3; D tentatively reads TRBD1 or TRBD2 (5 bases each). V dropped 3 bases and J dropped 6 bases, with 10 bases sitting between them. The germline CDR1 and CDR2 sequences are SGHTA and FQGNSA. This CDR3 region has 13 residues. This CDR3 reads CASSFGTGDTQYF. In DNA, the CDR3 is TGTGCCAGCAGCTTCGGGACGGGGGATACGCAGTATTTT.

The V call is TRBV7-9, the J call TRBJ2-5, with a weak D call TRBD2 (6 bases). The CDR3 is 14 residues long. Trimming removed 3 bases at V and 1 base at J, with 9 bases between. Looked up from germline, CDR1 is SEHNR and CDR2 is FQNEAQ (reference sequence). CDR3 sequence reads: CASSFERAQETQYF. The CDR3 DNA reads as TGTGCCAGCAGCTTTGAGCGGGCCCAAGAGACCCAGTACTTC.

This sequence joins TRBV11-3 and TRBJ2-1; maybe TRBD2 (5 bases). Germline-derived CDR1 and CDR2 are SGHNT and YENEEA. This CDR3 contains 14 residues. The V and J ends lost 5 bases and 7 bases respectively, with 15 bases between them. CDR3 residues: CASSTHGGQNEQFF. The DNA of the CDR3 is TGTGCCAGCAGCACGCACGGCGGGCAAAATGAGCAGTTCTTC.

This clonotype showed up just a few times. The genes are TRBV27 and TRBJ2-7; D may be TRBD2 (5 bases). Trimming cost V 5 bases and J 3 bases, with 11 bases left between them. Germline lookup yields CDR1 MNHEY and CDR2 SMNVEV (reference sequence). This CDR3 contains 13 residues. The CDR3 DNA reads TGTGCCAGCAGTCCCGGGGAGTACTACGAGCAGTACGTC. Residues: CASSPGEYYEQYV.

This clonotype was seen a handful of times. The chain carries TRBV25-1 and TRBJ2-1, with D uncertain. Per the germline V gene, CDR1 is MGHDK and CDR2 is SYGVNS. Trimming cost V 2 bases and J 7 bases, with 0 bases left between them. The CDR3 contains 10 residues. The CDR3 DNA reads as TGTGCCAGCAGTGAAAATGAGCAGTTCTTC. Translation gives CASSENEQFF. Complete variable domain (other parts from reference TRBV25-1 and TRBJ2-1): EADIYQTPRYLVIGTGKKITLECSQTMGHDKMYWYQQDPGMELHLIHYSYGVNSTEKGDLSSESTVSRIRTEHFPLTLESARPSHTSQYLCASSENEQFFGPGTRLTVL.

In its sample, this clonotype was seen many times. The V call is TRBV20-1, the J call TRBJ2-7, with TRBD2 identical over 10 bases. The CDR3 is made up of 17 amino acids. Germline V CDR1 and CDR2: DFQATT, SNEGSKA (reference sequence). Trimming took 0 bases from V and 2 from J; bases not matched to a gene: 10. CDR3 residues: CSARDGTSVRAPYEQYV. The CDR3 DNA reads as TGCAGTGCTAGAGATGGGACTAGCGTGAGGGCTCCCTACGAGCAGTACGTC.

This clonotype was seen only a few times. V gene TRBV19 combines with J gene TRBJ2-1; no clear D gene. V was pared by 10 bases and J by 6 bases, with 16 bases between. This CDR3 has 13 residues. CDR1 LNHDA and CDR2 SQIVND come from the germline V gene (reference sequence). CDR3: CATHQDLPNEQFF. The CDR3 nucleotides read TGTGCCACCCATCAGGACCTGCCCAATGAGCAGTTCTTC.

J is TRBJ2-3 and V is TRBV3-1; D gene uncertain. The CDR3 covers 15 residues. The V gene lost 4 bases and the J gene lost 0 bases, with 11 bases spanning the gap. Germline V gene sequence: CDR1 LGHDT, CDR2 YNNKEL (reference sequence). The DNA of the CDR3 is TGTGCCAGCAGCCGAATGTTGGGGAGCACAGATACGCAGTATTTT. Translating it yields CASSRMLGSTDTQYF.

V gene TRBV5-5 combines with J gene TRBJ1-5; 9 bases match TRBD1. The CDR3 covers 14 residues. J lost 5 bases, V lost 2 bases, and 2 bases had no gene match. The germline CDR1 and CDR2 sequences are SGHKS and YYEKEE (reference sequence). CDR3 region: CASSLRTGDQPQHF. The CDR3 bases are TGTGCCAGCAGCTTACGGACAGGGGATCAGCCCCAGCATTTT.

As for this clonotype: This could be a read error, since a much larger clone is one nucleotide away. The rearrangement uses TRBV5-1 and TRBJ1-5, with TRBD1 identical over 9 bases. Trimming removed 0 bases from V and 5 bases from J; junction bases left unmatched: 3. CDR3 length equals 15 residues. Per germline, CDR1 SGHRS and CDR2 YFSETQ. CDR3 residues: CASSLGGQGDQPQHF. The CDR3 nucleotides read TGCGCCAGCAGCTTGGGGGGACAGGGCGATCAGCCCCAGCATTTT.

There are a few counts of this clonotype. The gene calls are TRBV3-1 and TRBJ1-1; D gene unclear. Germline CDR1 LGHDT, CDR2 YNNKEL (reference sequence). V was cut by 1 base and J by 4 bases, with 7 bases left in between. The CDR3 contains 13 residues. CDR3 residues: CASSQGQSTEAFF. In DNA form, the CDR3 reads TGTGCCAGCAGCCAAGGACAATCCACTGAAGCTTTCTTT.

Ten or more counts support this clonotype. The J gene is TRBJ1-2, the V gene TRBV6-1, with D hard to call. Per germline, CDR1 MNHNS and CDR2 SASEGT. With 5 bases removed from V and 3 bases from J, the gap between germline ends came to 10 bases. This CDR3 region has 13 residues. The CDR3: CASSRGRDYGYTF. The CDR3 region has the DNA TGTGCCAGCAGTCGCGGACGGGACTATGGCTACACCTTC.

This clonotype has just a few counts. The chain uses TRBV5-1 and TRBJ2-5; no reliable D call. Germline CDR1 SGHRS, CDR2 YFSETQ. Trimming shortened V by 6 bases and J by 5 bases, and 14 bases separated the two germline ends. The CDR3 is 13 residues long. CDR3 DNA sequence: TGCGCCAGCATTGGCCCCCTTGGGGAGACCCAGTACTTC. This encodes CASIGPLGETQYF.

The CDR3 nucleotides are TGCAGTGCTAGAGCGCCTTTGACTAGCGGGAGGGCCAATGAGCAGTTCTTC. Its translation: CSARAPLTSGRANEQFF. The V call is TRBV20-1, the J call TRBJ2-1; 14 bases map to TRBD2. J gave up 6 bases and V 1 base, and 8 bases lay outside the gene matches. The CDR3 sequence is 17 residues long. Germline assignment: CDR1 DFQATT and CDR2 SNEGSKA (reference sequence).